The source of this TCR beta chain is a study of blood T cell repertoires in COVID-19. Background on the study: T cells, B-cell-depleted T cells, or PBMCs provided the cDNA or gDNA that served as material.

Between the trimmed V and J ends, which lost 4 bases and 8 bases, there was a span of 14 bases. Germline V gene data show CDR1 as SGHTA and CDR2 as FQGNSA. CDR3 length equals 13 residues. Sequencing used immunoSEQ multiplex PCR; TCRdb keeps in-frame clones, though not all of them. This table has hundreds of thousands of clones, 88% appearing once. Participants, about 18 to 100 years old, spanned about 26 US areas. This chain connects TRBV7-2 to TRBJ1-2; no clear D gene. This sequence originates from a woman in her fifties or sixties who had recovered from COVID-19. The sequencing sample was made of PBMCs or T cells enriched from blood (not recorded which). CDR3 protein: CASSSQLARGYTF. In DNA form, the CDR3 reads TGTGCCAGCAGCTCCCAACTCGCCCGGGGCTACACCTTC.